These 28 T cell receptor beta chains were all obtained from the same sample, sequenced in a study of cytomegalovirus exposure and HLA in healthy donors. PCR amplification relied on 60 Vbeta primers (plus 13 Jbeta primers). Data came from immunoSEQ multiplex PCR; TCRdb stores just in-frame clones and leaves some out. The table shows roughly 150,000 clones, with about 72% occurring only once. Sequences were obtained from PBMCs. Receptors originate from a male donor in good health and CMV-seronegative.

The rearrangement links TRBV2 to TRBJ1-2, with D uncertain. The V gene lost 7 bases and the J gene lost 6 bases, with 15 bases spanning the gap. Germline CDR1 is SNHLY and CDR2 is FYNNEI. This CDR3 comprises 13 residues. As DNA, the CDR3 is TGTGCCAGCATATATACTCAGGAAAATGGCTACACCTTC. It encodes CASIYTQENGYTF.

V is TRBV7-9 and J is TRBJ2-3, with D possibly being TRBD1 (5 bases). CDR3 length: 15 residues. V was pared by 6 bases and J by 2 bases, with 15 bases between. The germline V gene has CDR1 SEHNR and CDR2 FQNEAQ (reference sequence). CDR3 loop: CASREDREFTDTQYF. Written as DNA, the CDR3 is TGTGCCAGCAGGGAAGACAGAGAATTCACAGATACGCAGTATTTT. Full variable domain (outside the CDR3, taken from reference TRBV7-9 and TRBJ2-3): DTGVSQNPRHKITKRGQNVTFRCDPISEHNRLYWYRQTLGQGPEFLTYFQNEAQLEKSRLLSDRFSAERPKGSFSTLEIQRTEQGDSAMYLCASREDREFTDTQYFGPGTRLTVL.

This chain connects TRBV5-1 to TRBJ1-1; no clear D gene. From germline, CDR1 is SGHRS and CDR2 YFSETQ. V gave up 2 bases and J gave up 6 bases, with 11 bases separating them. The CDR3 covers 13 residues. The CDR3 loop reads CASSFQEGSEAFF. CDR3 sequence (DNA): TGCGCCAGCAGCTTCCAGGAGGGCTCTGAAGCTTTCTTT.

The V gene is TRBV28, the J gene TRBJ2-7, with D possibly matching TRBD1 (6 bases). The V end was cut by 5 bases, the J end by 7 bases, with 9 bases between. The CDR3 extends over 11 amino acids. Germline CDR1 reads MDHEN; CDR2 reads SYDVKM. The DNA for the CDR3 is TGTGCCAGCAGTCTGGGACAAGAGCAGTACTTC. Translated: CASSLGQEQYF.

The chain employs TRBV5-4 and TRBJ2-3; 8 nucleotides match TRBD2. The germline V gene has CDR1 SGHNT and CDR2 YYREEE (reference sequence). There are 17 residues in the CDR3. Germline trimming cut 3 bases from V and 2 bases from J; bases unmatched to any gene: 11. The CDR3 coding sequence is TGTGCCAGCAGCTCGTGGGTGGGCGGGGGGAACACAGATACGCAGTATTTT. As protein: CASSSWVGGGNTDTQYF.

This chain connects TRBV19 to TRBJ1-5, with D possibly being TRBD1 (6 bases). The CDR3 has 14 amino acids. V was pared by 6 bases and J by 0 bases, with 9 bases between. CDR1 and CDR2 from the germline V gene are LNHDA and SQIVND (reference sequence). The CDR3 DNA reads TGTGCCAGTAGAACAGGGTTTAGCAATCAGCCCCAGCATTTT. This gives the protein CASRTGFSNQPQHF.

A few counts support this clone. This chain uses TRBV6-4 with TRBJ2-3; D perhaps matches TRBD2 (6 bases). The V end lost 4 bases, the J end lost 5 bases, and 10 bases lay between the germline ends. The CDR3 is made up of 13 amino acids. The germline V gene encodes CDR1 MRHNA and CDR2 SNTAGT. CDR3 in amino acids: CASSGGAEDTQYF. The CDR3 DNA reads as TGTGCCAGCAGTGGCGGGGCAGAAGATACGCAGTATTTT.

The chain combines TRBV21-1 with TRBJ1-5; the table calls TRBD1, which could not be checked here. TRBV21-1 corresponds to a pseudogene. There are 14 residues in the CDR3. The DNA of the CDR3 is TGTGCCAGCAGCAAAGCGGCTCTCAATCAGCCCCAGCATTTT. This encodes CASSKAALNQPQHF.

This clone was detected only once. The chain combines TRBV6-1 with TRBJ2-3, with 9 positions matching TRBD2. Germline-derived CDR1 and CDR2 are MNHNS and SASEGT. This CDR3 comprises 14 residues. With 5 bases clipped from V and 6 bases from J, the junction kept 6 bases outside the gene matches. The CDR3 bases are TGTGCCAGCAGTAAGCGGGGGGTTTGGGATACGCAGTATTTT. Its translation: CASSKRGVWDTQYF.

This clone has a handful of counts. The chain joins TRBV5-1 to TRBJ2-2, with 9 bases identical to TRBD1. The CDR3 spans 15 residues. The trim removed 4 bases at V and 6 bases at J, leaving 7 bases unmatched. CDR1 and CDR2 from the germline V gene are SGHRS and YFSETQ. CDR3 nucleotides: TGCGCCAGCAGCAGAGCCGGGACAGGGCCCGGGGAGCTGTTTTTT. Its translation: CASSRAGTGPGELFF. Full variable domain (missing parts from reference TRBV5-1 and TRBJ2-2): KAGVTQTPRYLIKTRGQQVTLSCSPISGHRSVSWYQQTPGQGLQFLFEYFSETQRNKGNFPGRFSGRQFSNSRSEMNVSTLELGDSALYLCASSRAGTGPGELFFGEGSRLTVL.

The chain uses TRBV11-1 and TRBJ2-1, with TRBD2 matching 7 bases. Germline V gene sequence: CDR1 SGHAT, CDR2 FQDESV (reference sequence). This CDR3 comprises 15 residues. V shed 4 bases, J shed 4 bases, and the junction held 7 bases outside the gene matches. CDR3 sequence: CASSYGGGHYNEQFF. DNA of the CDR3: TGTGCCAGCAGCTATGGCGGGGGTCATTACAATGAGCAGTTCTTC.

V is TRBV14 and J is TRBJ2-1; 7 bases are shared with TRBD2. This CDR3 is built from 16 residues. With 0 bases clipped from V and 0 bases from J, the junction kept 2 bases outside the gene matches. In germline, CDR1 is SGHDN, CDR2 FVKESK. The CDR3 protein is CASSQEGGSSYNEQFF. CDR3 sequence (DNA): TGTGCCAGCAGCCAAGAGGGCGGGAGCTCCTACAATGAGCAGTTCTTC.

This clone was seen a few times. The chain links TRBV28 to TRBJ1-1; 10 nucleotides agree with TRBD1. The J segment lost 7 bases and the V segment lost 4 bases, leaving 9 bases of the junction unmatched. Germline V gene sequence: CDR1 MDHEN, CDR2 SYDVKM. The CDR3 runs to 15 residues. The CDR3 nucleotides are TGTGCCAGCAGTTCCGCCGGGACAGGGGTATTTGAAGCTTTCTTT. Protein product: CASSSAGTGVFEAFF.

This sequence joins TRBV2 and TRBJ2-1; D gene ambiguous. V gave up 3 bases and J gave up 0 bases, with 9 bases separating them. Germline CDR1 SNHLY, CDR2 FYNNEI. The CDR3 spans 15 residues. The CDR3 loop is CASSDPLNSYNEQFF. The CDR3 DNA reads as TGTGCCAGCAGTGACCCACTTAACTCCTACAATGAGCAGTTCTTC.

The rearrangement links TRBV5-1 to TRBJ2-1; 9 bases are a match to TRBD2. With V trimmed by 4 bases and J by 9 bases, 11 bases remained unmatched. This CDR3 is built from 15 residues. The germline V gene has CDR1 SGHRS and CDR2 YFSETQ. The chain's CDR3 is CASSLGVAGAGEQFF. CDR3 bases: TGCGCCAGCAGCCTCGGGGTAGCGGGAGCCGGTGAGCAGTTCTTC.

This chain joins TRBV9 and TRBJ2-3; TRBD2 might be the D (5 bases). The CDR3 spans 16 residues. The V gene's germline CDR1 is SGDLS and CDR2 YYNGEE. Trimming took off 0 bases at V and 6 bases at J, with 17 bases between the two ends. The CDR3 DNA sequence: TGTGCCAGCAGCGTAGGAGGAAGTGTTTGGAGGGATACGCAGTATTTT. It translates to CASSVGGSVWRDTQYF.

V is TRBV27 and J is TRBJ2-5, with D perhaps TRBD2 (5 bases). The V gene lost 2 bases and the J gene lost 5 bases, with 12 bases spanning the gap. CDR3 length equals 14 residues. The germline V gene has CDR1 MNHEY and CDR2 SMNVEV (reference sequence). CDR3 bases: TGTGCCAGCAGTTTAGCGGAGGTGGGGGAGACCCAGTACTTC. It codes for CASSLAEVGETQYF.

The chain links TRBV7-9 to TRBJ1-5, with 8 bases aligning to TRBD1. CDR3 size: 14 residues. V was pared by 6 bases and J by 6 bases, with 7 bases of the junction left unmatched. Looked up from germline, CDR1 is SEHNR and CDR2 is FQNEAQ (reference sequence). The CDR3 coding sequence is TGTGCCAGCAGTCGTGGACAGGGCGGTCAGCCCCAGCATTTT. It specifies CASSRGQGGQPQHF.

This clone was picked up a small number of times. The rearrangement links TRBV5-4 to TRBJ1-2; D remains unclear. V was trimmed by 5 bases and J by 3 bases, leaving 17 bases between them. The CDR3 has 15 amino acids. Germline V gene lookup returns CDR1 SGHNT and CDR2 YYREEE (reference sequence). This CDR3 reads CASRHGNGKYYGYTF. DNA of the CDR3: TGTGCCAGCAGACACGGAAACGGGAAATACTATGGCTACACCTTC.

The genes are TRBV10-3 and TRBJ1-1; a possible D gene is TRBD1 (5 bases). CDR1 and CDR2 from the germline V gene are ENHRY and SYGVKD. V lost 5 bases and J 5 bases, leaving 18 bases between the germline ends. The CDR3 is 15 amino acids. CDR3: CAISRNSGTSTEAFF. The CDR3 region has the DNA TGTGCCATCAGTCGGAACTCCGGGACTTCTACTGAAGCTTTCTTT.

V usage is TRBV6-1 and J usage is TRBJ2-5; possibly TRBD2 for D (6 bases). The V end lost 6 bases, the J end lost 1 base, and 12 bases lay between the germline ends. Germline assignment: CDR1 MNHNS and CDR2 SASEGT. This CDR3 spans 14 amino acids. CDR3 sequence reads: CASSLGGFQETQYF. CDR3 DNA: TGTGCCAGCAGCCTAGGAGGGTTCCAAGAGACCCAGTACTTC.

Only one count was recorded for this clone. The chain uses TRBV4-1 and TRBJ2-1, with 9 bases lining up with TRBD2. From germline, CDR1 is MGHRA and CDR2 YSYEKL. The CDR3 runs to 14 residues. V gave up 7 bases and J gave up 8 bases; unmatched junction bases: 9. CDR3 bases: TGCGCCAGCACCTCCGCGGGGGGGTCCGATGAGCAGTTCTTC. Amino acids: CASTSAGGSDEQFF.

The chain employs TRBV7-9 and TRBJ1-5; D possibly corresponds to TRBD1 (5 bases). Trimming left V 5 bases short and J 5 bases short, with 10 bases between. CDR1 SEHNR and CDR2 FQNEAQ come from the germline V gene (reference sequence). CDR3 length: 13 amino acids. The CDR3, as DNA: TGTGCCAGCAGCCCCCAGGGTGATCAGCCCCAGCATTTT. Translation: CASSPQGDQPQHF.

The chain links TRBV19 to TRBJ1-1, with TRBD1 matching 7 bases. Looked up from germline, CDR1 is LNHDA and CDR2 is SQIVND (reference sequence). This CDR3 has 13 residues. The trim removed 4 bases at V and 3 bases at J, leaving 2 bases unmatched. CDR3 amino acids: CASSTRGYTEAFF. The CDR3 region has the DNA TGTGCCAGTAGTACCAGGGGGTACACTGAAGCTTTCTTT. The full variable domain, its missing parts supplied by reference TRBV19 and TRBJ1-1, is DGGITQSPKYLFRKEGQNVTLSCEQNLNHDAMYWYRQDPGQGLRLIYYSQIVNDFQKGDIAEGYSVSREKKESFPLTVTSAQKNPTAFYLCASSTRGYTEAFFGQGTRLTVV.

The chain combines TRBV18 with TRBJ1-4; D remains ambiguous. This CDR3 spans 15 amino acids. Germline CDR1 KGHSH, CDR2 LQKENI. The V end lost 3 bases, the J end lost 0 bases, and 8 bases lay between the germline ends. CDR3 protein: CASSPDSATNEKLFF. The CDR3 DNA follows: TGTGCCAGCTCACCCGACTCTGCAACTAATGAAAAACTGTTTTTT.

This clone was seen just once. The chain recombines TRBV5-1 with TRBJ1-3; 7 bases line up with TRBD1. The CDR3 extends over 18 amino acids. CDR1 is SGHRS, CDR2 YFSETQ, per germline. V lost 2 bases, J lost 0 bases, and 11 bases stayed unmatched. The CDR3 region has the DNA TGCGCCAGCAGCTTAACAATTAATTCAGGGGGCTCTGGAAACACCATATATTTT. As protein: CASSLTINSGGSGNTIYF.

This clone was detected a few times. The V and J genes are TRBV4-2 and TRBJ1-4; 7 nucleotides align to TRBD1. The germline V gene has CDR1 LGHNA and CDR2 YNFKEQ. V lost 5 bases to trimming and J lost 8 bases; unmatched junction nucleotides: 8. CDR3 size: 14 residues. The CDR3 DNA sequence: TGTGCCAGCAGCAACCGGGACAGCGCCGAAAAACTGTTTTTT. It yields the protein CASSNRDSAEKLFF.

This clone was observed once. J is TRBJ2-7 and V is TRBV19; 9 nucleotides agree with TRBD1. The germline CDR1 and CDR2 sequences are LNHDA and SQIVND (reference sequence). V shed 6 bases, J shed 4 bases, and the junction held 4 bases outside the gene matches. This CDR3 comprises 13 residues. The CDR3 bases are TGTGCCAGTAGCGACAGGGGGATATACGAGCAGTACTTC. Translated: CASSDRGIYEQYF.